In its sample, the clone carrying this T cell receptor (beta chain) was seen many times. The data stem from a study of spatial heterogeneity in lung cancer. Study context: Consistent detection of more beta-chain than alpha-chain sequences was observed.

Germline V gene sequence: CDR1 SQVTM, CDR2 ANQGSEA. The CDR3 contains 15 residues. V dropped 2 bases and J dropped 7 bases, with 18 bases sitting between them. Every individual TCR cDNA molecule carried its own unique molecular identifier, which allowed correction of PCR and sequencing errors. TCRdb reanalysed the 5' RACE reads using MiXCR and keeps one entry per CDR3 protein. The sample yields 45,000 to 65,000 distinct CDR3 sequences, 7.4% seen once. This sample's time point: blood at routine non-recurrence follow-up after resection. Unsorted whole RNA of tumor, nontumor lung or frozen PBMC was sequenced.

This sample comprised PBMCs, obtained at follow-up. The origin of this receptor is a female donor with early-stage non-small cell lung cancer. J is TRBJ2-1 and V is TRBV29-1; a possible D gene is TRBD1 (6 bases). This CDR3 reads CSVEPQDRIGNEQFF. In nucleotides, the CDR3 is TGCAGCGTTGAACCCCAAGACAGGATAGGAAATGAGCAGTTCTTC.